One sample yielded the 3 T cell receptor beta chains listed below, sequenced in a study of graft-versus-host responses after intestinal transplantation. The table came from immunoSEQ multiplex PCR; TCRdb's copy has only in-frame clones and leaves some out. The data show about 29,000 clones, with 93% seen just once and just over 0.7% held by the top ten. The source was PBMCs, collected roughly 62 days after intestinal transplant. These receptors were taken from a human patient who received an intestinal transplant, so some T cells may come from the graft donor.

This chain uses TRBV4-1 with TRBJ2-5, with 16 bases aligning to TRBD2. The CDR3 covers 20 residues. Per the germline V gene, CDR1 is MGHRA and CDR2 is YSYEKL. Losses at the gene ends were 3 bases for V and 4 bases for J; bases not matched to a gene: 14. CDR3 sequence (DNA): TGCGCCAGCAGCCAGTTCGGGACTAGCGGGAGGGCCAGGGGAGGAGAGACCCAGTACTTC. It codes for CASSQFGTSGRARGGETQYF.

The rearrangement joins TRBV5-1 to TRBJ1-2; D possibly corresponds to TRBD1 (6 bases). The CDR3 consists of 15 residues. The germline V gene encodes CDR1 SGHRS and CDR2 YFSETQ. V was trimmed by 7 bases and J by 4 bases, leaving 20 bases between them. For the CDR3, the DNA is TGCGCCAGCTATAGGGTGGGGGGGCGAGTCTATGGCTACACCTTC. Encoded protein: CASYRVGGRVYGYTF.

The chain employs TRBV19 and TRBJ2-7, with D uncertain. Trimming stripped 6 bases from V and 0 bases from J, with 9 bases between. CDR1 and CDR2 (germline): LNHDA, SQIVND (reference sequence). The CDR3 length is 13 residues. Here the CDR3 reads CASSTSGSYEQYF. CDR3 in DNA: TGTGCCAGTAGCACCTCAGGCTCCTACGAGCAGTACTTC.